This TCR beta chain was found in a study of T-cell reconstitution after alpha-beta-depleted transplantation in children. General study findings and limits: Diversity and T-cell counts at one year after transplant derived mostly from new T cells.

Germline CDR1 SGHRS, CDR2 YFSETQ. The CDR3 runs to 15 residues. V gave up 2 bases and J gave up 5 bases; unmatched junction bases: 3. This clonotype appeared many times. Antigen unknown. Unique molecular identifiers were incorporated during preparation of the TCRbeta library. TCRdb fed the PCR reads into MiXCR, producing one record per CDR3 protein. The data contain hundreds of thousands of distinct CDR3 sequences, around 12% of them singletons. The sequence came from a girl aged 2-10 years with congenital amegakaryocytic thrombocytopenia, due to receive a stem cell transplant. The sample was PBMCs, taken before TCRalphabeta/CD19-depleted stem cell transplant. The V and J genes are TRBV5-1 and TRBJ2-3; TRBD1 agrees at 12 bases. DNA of the CDR3: TGCGCCAGCAGCTTCGGGACAGGGGGCGTAGATACGCAGTATTTT. Its translation is CASSFGTGGVDTQYF.